One and the same sample provided the 21 T cell receptor beta chains below, sequenced in a study of cytotoxic CD8 clonotypes in ibrutinib-treated CLL. Profiled with immunoSEQ multiplex PCR; TCRdb holds only in-frame clones, not every one. Among under 200,000 clones listed, 81% were seen once. Sequences were derived from PBMCs, sampled after 12 months of ibrutinib treatment. The receptors shown here come from a human donor with chronic lymphocytic leukemia.

This rearrangement joins TRBV5-1 to TRBJ2-3; 10 nucleotides align to TRBD1. The CDR3 runs to 17 residues. CDR1 and CDR2 from the germline V gene are SGHRS and YFSETQ. V lost 4 bases, J lost 1 base, and 9 bases stayed unmatched. The CDR3 loop reads CASSALPGTGGTDTQYF. CDR3 nucleotide sequence: TGCGCCAGCAGCGCGCTCCCCGGGACAGGGGGCACAGATACGCAGTATTTT.

This clone came up many times. The rearrangement joins TRBV5-1 to TRBJ1-5; D gene ambiguous. This CDR3 spans 12 amino acids. Looked up from germline, CDR1 is SGHRS and CDR2 is YFSETQ. The V end lost 4 bases, the J end lost 7 bases, and 9 bases lay between the germline ends. The CDR3 sequence: CASSPAGQPQHF. In DNA, the CDR3 is TGCGCCAGCAGCCCCGCGGGCCAGCCCCAGCATTTT.

This clone was seen more than once but under ten times. The chain combines TRBV28 with TRBJ1-5; D is ambiguous. Germline values: CDR1 MDHEN, CDR2 SYDVKM. Trimming pared 6 bases from V and 3 bases from J, leaving 3 bases between. CDR3 length: 11 residues. Here the CDR3 reads CASRSNQPQHF. The CDR3 bases are TGTGCCAGCAGGTCCAATCAGCCCCAGCATTTT. Using reference TRBV28 and TRBJ1-5 for the parts outside the CDR3, the full variable domain is DVKVTQSSRYLVKRTGEKVFLECVQDMDHENMFWYRQDPGLGLRLIYFSYDVKMKEKGDIPEGYSVSREKKERFSLILESASTNQTSMYLCASRSNQPQHFGDGTRLSIL.

The CDR3 nucleotides read TGCGCCAGCAGCCGCGCGGGGGCCTCCTACAATGAGCAGTTCTTC. Amino acid sequence: CASSRAGASYNEQFF. The genes are TRBV5-1 and TRBJ2-1, with D maybe TRBD2 (7 bases). The germline V gene has CDR1 SGHRS and CDR2 YFSETQ. V lost 4 bases and J lost 0, with 11 bases in between. This CDR3 has 15 amino acids.

The chain couples TRBV18 to TRBJ2-1, with 13 bases aligning to TRBD2. Germline CDR1 is KGHSH and CDR2 is LQKENI. V gave up 6 bases and J gave up 4 bases; unmatched junction bases: 9. The length of the CDR3 is 17 residues. Written as DNA, the CDR3 is TGTGCCAGCTCCCTACTAGCGGGGGGGCCAGCTTACAATGAGCAGTTCTTC. This translates into CASSLLAGGPAYNEQFF.

A few counts support this clone. The chain joins TRBV18 to TRBJ2-7; D ambiguous. The germline V gene has CDR1 KGHSH and CDR2 LQKENI. V dropped 3 bases and J dropped 3 bases, with 6 bases sitting between them. This CDR3 is built from 12 residues. CDR3 in amino acids: CASSPGYYEQYF. CDR3 coding DNA: TGTGCCAGCTCACCTGGGTACTACGAGCAGTACTTC.

This chain uses TRBV28 with TRBJ1-3, with D possibly being TRBD1 (5 bases). The germline gives CDR1 MDHEN, CDR2 SYDVKM. This CDR3 spans 13 amino acids. Between the trimmed V and J ends, which lost 7 bases and 8 bases, there was a span of 15 bases. The CDR3 spells CASTSPGGYTIYF. The CDR3 DNA follows: TGTGCCAGCACGTCCCCCGGGGGATACACCATATATTTT.

The chain combines TRBV27 with TRBJ1-6, with D perhaps matching TRBD1 (5 bases). This CDR3 is 15 amino acids long. From germline, CDR1 is MNHEY and CDR2 SMNVEV (reference sequence). Trimming pared 6 bases from V and 5 bases from J, leaving 14 bases between. CDR3 sequence: CASSLAQGHNSPLHF. The CDR3 coding sequence is TGTGCCAGCAGCTTAGCTCAGGGTCATAATTCACCCCTCCACTTT.

The V and J genes are TRBV6-5 and TRBJ1-1, with no clear D. The CDR3 loop spans 13 amino acids. The V end was cut by 7 bases, the J end by 1 base, with 10 bases between. In germline, CDR1 is MNHEY, CDR2 SVGAGI. The CDR3 region has the DNA TGTGCCAGCATTTCTTGGACGAACACTGAAGCTTTCTTT. This translates into CASISWTNTEAFF.

The rearrangement uses TRBV7-2 and TRBJ1-2; D unresolved. The CDR3 is made up of 13 amino acids. The V gene's germline CDR1 is SGHTA and CDR2 FQGNSA. Trimming cost V 7 bases and J 4 bases, with 13 bases left between them. The CDR3 DNA reads TGTGCCAGCAACCACCGCAACGGCTATGGCTACACCTTC. Its protein is CASNHRNGYGYTF.

The chain combines TRBV7-9 with TRBJ2-5, with 7 bases lining up with TRBD1. This CDR3 contains 15 residues. Losses at the gene ends were 5 bases for V and 2 bases for J; bases not matched to a gene: 8. Germline-derived CDR1 and CDR2 are SEHNR and FQNEAQ (reference sequence). CDR3: CASSRQGVEQETQYF. The CDR3 DNA reads TGTGCCAGCAGCCGACAGGGAGTAGAGCAAGAGACCCAGTACTTC. The complete variable domain, with remaining parts taken from reference TRBV7-9 and TRBJ2-5, reads DTGVSQNPRHKITKRGQNVTFRCDPISEHNRLYWYRQTLGQGPEFLTYFQNEAQLEKSRLLSDRFSAERPKGSFSTLEIQRTEQGDSAMYLCASSRQGVEQETQYFGPGTRLLVL.

The rearrangement uses TRBV7-2 and TRBJ2-7, with 11 bases lining up with TRBD2. The trim removed 2 bases at V and 0 bases at J, leaving 9 bases unmatched. The CDR3 runs to 18 residues. Germline CDR1 SGHTA, CDR2 FQGNSA. This CDR3 is CASSLIGTSGPLSYEQYF. CDR3 nucleotide sequence: TGTGCCAGCAGCTTAATCGGGACTAGCGGACCCCTCTCCTACGAGCAGTACTTC.

This chain connects TRBV6-6 to TRBJ1-1; perhaps TRBD1 as D (5 bases). The germline V gene has CDR1 MNHNY and CDR2 SVGAGI (reference sequence). The V end lost 6 bases, the J end lost 7 bases, and 12 bases lay between the germline ends. The CDR3 spans 12 residues. Here the CDR3 DNA reads TGTGCCAGCAGCAAAACCGGGGGTGAAGCTTTCTTT. This encodes CASSKTGGEAFF.

The rearrangement links TRBV6-5 to TRBJ2-1; unclear D gene. This CDR3 comprises 15 residues. CDR1 MNHEY and CDR2 SVGAGI come from the germline V gene. V gave up 0 bases and J gave up 0 bases, with 6 bases separating them. The CDR3 is CASSYSRYSYNEQFF. CDR3 sequence (DNA): TGTGCCAGCAGTTACTCGCGATACTCCTACAATGAGCAGTTCTTC.

This clone was recorded a few times. J is TRBJ2-5 and V is TRBV2; 10 bases fit TRBD2. The length of the CDR3 is 14 residues. V dropped 5 bases and J dropped 5; count of bases not matched to a gene: 5. CDR1 SNHLY and CDR2 FYNNEI come from the germline V gene. The CDR3 reads CASSSGGGYETQYF. The DNA of the CDR3 is TGTGCCAGCAGTAGCGGGGGGGGTTATGAGACCCAGTACTTC.

The chain couples TRBV28 to TRBJ2-7, with D tentatively TRBD2 (7 bases). V dropped 7 bases and J dropped 4 bases, with 20 bases sitting between them. Germline lookup yields CDR1 MDHEN and CDR2 SYDVKM. The CDR3 is made up of 15 amino acids. The CDR3 nucleotides read TGTGCCAGCAACCCGGGGGGAGGGGGTATATACGAGCAGTACTTC. This sequence encodes CASNPGGGGIYEQYF.

V and J are TRBV11-2 and TRBJ1-3; 10 nucleotides agree with TRBD1. Germline loops: CDR1 SGHAT, CDR2 FQNNGV. CDR3 length equals 15 residues. V lost 0 bases and J lost 7; bases outside the gene matches: 3. The chain's CDR3 is CASSLDLGQGNTIYF. CDR3 sequence (DNA): TGTGCCAGCAGCTTAGATCTGGGACAGGGGAACACCATATATTTT.

The sample holds one count of this clone. V gene TRBV28 combines with J gene TRBJ1-5; no clear D. The CDR3 totals 15 residues. Germline CDR1 and CDR2: MDHEN and SYDVKM. Trimming left V 3 bases short and J 0 bases short, with 9 bases between. CDR3: CASSLDSASNQPQHF. The CDR3 nucleotides are TGTGCCAGCAGTTTGGACTCGGCTAGCAATCAGCCCCAGCATTTT.

The rearrangement links TRBV18 to TRBJ1-6, with 10 bases lining up with TRBD1. With 3 bases clipped from V and 0 bases from J, the junction kept 8 bases outside the gene matches. There are 19 residues in the CDR3. The germline gives CDR1 KGHSH, CDR2 LQKENI. The CDR3 DNA reads TGTGCCAGCTCACCCACGGGACAGGGGTTAGGCTCCTATAATTCACCCCTCCACTTT. Its translation is CASSPTGQGLGSYNSPLHF.

The chain links TRBV28 to TRBJ1-2; D is undetermined. V lost 6 bases, J lost 6 bases, and 20 bases lay in between. Germline V gene sequence: CDR1 MDHEN, CDR2 SYDVKM. CDR3 length equals 15 residues. CDR3 sequence: CASRGEIGIGHGYTF. Here the CDR3 DNA reads TGTGCCAGCAGGGGAGAGATAGGAATTGGGCATGGCTACACCTTC.

The rearrangement links TRBV6-5 to TRBJ1-4, with D possibly being TRBD1 (5 bases). V shed 0 bases and J shed 8 bases, with 13 bases lying between them. The V gene's germline CDR1 is MNHEY and CDR2 SVGAGI. This CDR3 comprises 15 residues. The CDR3 DNA reads as TGTGCCAGCAGTTACTCGGGAGGGGTAGGGGAAAAACTGTTTTTT. This sequence encodes CASSYSGGVGEKLFF.